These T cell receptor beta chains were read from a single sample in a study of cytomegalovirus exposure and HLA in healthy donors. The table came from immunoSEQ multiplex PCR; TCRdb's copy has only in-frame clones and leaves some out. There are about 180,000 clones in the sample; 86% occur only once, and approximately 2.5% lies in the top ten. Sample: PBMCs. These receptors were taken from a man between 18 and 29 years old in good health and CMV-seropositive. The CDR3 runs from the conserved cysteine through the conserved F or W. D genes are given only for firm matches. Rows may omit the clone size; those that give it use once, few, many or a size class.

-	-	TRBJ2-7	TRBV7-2	CASSLRKDTTREQYF	TGTGCCAGCAGCTTAAGGAAGGACACCACCCGCGAGCAGTACTTC
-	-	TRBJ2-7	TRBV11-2	CASSLVGSSEDEQYF	TGTGCCAGCAGCTTAGTAGGAAGTAGCGAGGACGAGCAGTACTTC
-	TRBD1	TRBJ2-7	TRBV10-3	CAISPSGQHISGEQYF	TGTGCCATCAGCCCCTCGGGACAGCATATTTCAGGGGAGCAGTACTTC
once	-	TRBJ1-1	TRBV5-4	CASSRGTSRNTEAFF	TGTGCCAGCAGCCGGGGGACCAGTCGCAACACTGAAGCTTTCTTT
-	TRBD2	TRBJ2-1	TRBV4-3	CASSQDVGLAGGEQFF	TGCGCCAGCAGCCAAGATGTAGGACTAGCGGGAGGAGAGCAGTTCTTC
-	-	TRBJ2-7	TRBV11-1	CASGTGKAYEQYF	TGTGCCAGCGGAACAGGGAAGGCCTACGAGCAGTACTTC
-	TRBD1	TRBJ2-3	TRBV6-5	CASNPTGGVTDTQYF	TGTGCCAGCAATCCGACAGGGGGGGTCACAGATACGCAGTATTTT
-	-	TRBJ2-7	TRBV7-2	CASSVLGMSYEQYF	TGTGCCAGCAGCGTACTAGGGATGTCCTACGAGCAGTACTTC
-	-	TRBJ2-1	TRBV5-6	CASSFPGGGGEQFF	TGTGCCAGCAGCTTTCCGGGGGGCGGTGGTGAGCAGTTCTTC
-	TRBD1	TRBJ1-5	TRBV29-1	CSAVGQGDNQPQHF	TGCAGCGCCGTGGGACAGGGGGACAATCAGCCCCAGCATTTT
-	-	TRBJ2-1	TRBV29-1	CSFRSGKGDNEQFF	TGCAGCTTTCGTAGCGGAAAAGGGGACAATGAGCAGTTCTTC
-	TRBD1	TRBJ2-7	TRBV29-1	CSVRTGARAYEQYF	TGCAGCGTACGAACAGGGGCTAGGGCCTACGAGCAGTACTTC
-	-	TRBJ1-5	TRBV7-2	CASTKDSPGQPQHF	TGTGCCAGCACCAAGGACAGCCCGGGACAGCCCCAGCATTTT
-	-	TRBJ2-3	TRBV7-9	CASSPSTDTQYF	TGTGCCAGCAGCCCGAGCACAGATACGCAGTATTTT
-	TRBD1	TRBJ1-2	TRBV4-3	CASSQDPGQTNYGYTF	TGCGCCAGCAGCCAAGACCCGGGACAGACTAACTATGGCTACACCTTC
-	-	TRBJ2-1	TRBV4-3	CASSQDASSGNEQFF	TGCGCCAGCAGCCAAGACGCCAGCTCAGGGAATGAGCAGTTCTTC
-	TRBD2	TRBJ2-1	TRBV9	CASSISTSEYNEQFF	TGTGCCAGCAGCATCTCGACTAGCGAATACAATGAGCAGTTCTTC
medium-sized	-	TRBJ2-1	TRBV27	CASSFFARSYNEQFF	TGTGCCAGCAGTTTTTTCGCGAGGTCCTACAATGAGCAGTTCTTC
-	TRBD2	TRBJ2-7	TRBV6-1	CASALGGEQYF	TGTGCCAGCGCTTTGGGGGGGGAGCAGTACTTC
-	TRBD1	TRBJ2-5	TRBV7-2	CASSLDRGLETQYF	TGTGCCAGCAGTTTGGACAGGGGCTTGGAGACCCAGTACTTC
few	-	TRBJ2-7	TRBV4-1	CASSQVQGPYEQYF	TGCGCCAGCAGCCAAGTACAGGGCCCCTACGAGCAGTACTTC
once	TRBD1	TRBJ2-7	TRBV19	CASSIWGQGRVEQYF	TGTGCCAGTAGTATTTGGGGACAGGGTCGGGTCGAGCAGTACTTC
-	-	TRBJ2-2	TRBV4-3	CASSQGGQHTGELFF	TGCGCCAGCAGCCAAGGAGGCCAGCACACCGGGGAGCTGTTTTTT
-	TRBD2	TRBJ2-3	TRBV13	CASSPWTSGGSTDTQYF	TGTGCCAGCAGCCCCTGGACTAGCGGGGGGAGCACAGATACGCAGTATTTT
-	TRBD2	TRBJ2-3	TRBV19	CASSWGGGGTDTQYF	TGTGCCAGTAGTTGGGGCGGGGGAGGCACAGATACGCAGTATTTT
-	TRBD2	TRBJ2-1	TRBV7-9	CASSLALLTSGTNNEQFF	TGTGCCAGCAGCTTAGCCCTATTGACTAGCGGAACTAACAATGAGCAGTTCTTC
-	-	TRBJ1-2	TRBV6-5	CASSYKWSMDGYTF	TGTGCCAGCAGTTACAAGTGGTCTATGGATGGCTACACCTTC
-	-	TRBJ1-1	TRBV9	CASSISGLLSTEAFF	TGTGCCAGCAGCATCAGTGGGCTATTGAGCACTGAAGCTTTCTTT
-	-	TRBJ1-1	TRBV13	CASSLVGHPNTEAFF	TGTGCCAGCAGCTTAGTGGGACACCCGAACACTGAAGCTTTCTTT
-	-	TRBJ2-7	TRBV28	CASNPQVGGSYEQYF	TGTGCCAGCAATCCTCAAGTCGGAGGATCCTACGAGCAGTACTTC
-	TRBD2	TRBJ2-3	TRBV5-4	CASSLGGRTESQYF	TGTGCCAGCAGCTTGGGCGGGAGAACGGAATCGCAGTATTTT
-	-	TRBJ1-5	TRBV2	CASRGRMDSFNQPQHF	TGTGCCAGCAGGGGGCGAATGGACAGTTTTAATCAGCCCCAGCATTTT
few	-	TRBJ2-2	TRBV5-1	CASSLLREAGELFF	TGCGCCAGCAGCTTATTGAGGGAAGCCGGGGAGCTGTTTTTT
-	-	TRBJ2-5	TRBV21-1	CASSPAGWEETQYF	TGTGCCAGCAGCCCGGCAGGGTGGGAAGAGACCCAGTACTTC